The present T cell receptor (beta chain) was sequenced within a study of blood T cells in healthy people across ages. The authors ran a second PCR of about 6 to 11 cycles using a sample-barcoded 5' primer and a J-beta primer mix. TCRdb reprocessed the 5' RACE reads via MiXCR and lists one record per CDR3 protein. Found here are 800,000 to 950,000 distinct CDR3 sequences, 40% to 60% of them singletons; the top ten hold roughly an eighth. This CDR3 spans 16 amino acids. Germline-derived CDR1 and CDR2 are SGDLS and YYNGEE. V lost 0 bases, J lost 3 bases, and 12 bases lay in between. Total RNA extraction produced at least 5.5 micrograms (per sample) for the study.

The material sequenced was blood. The chain has TRBV9 and TRBJ2-2, with D perhaps matching TRBD1 or TRBD2 (5 bases each). This receptor was taken from a man under 40 in good health. The CDR3: CASSVDRGVDTGELFF. The DNA for the CDR3 is TGTGCCAGCAGCGTAGACCGGGGCGTCGACACCGGGGAGCTGTTTTTT.